This T cell receptor beta chain was sequenced during a study of CD8+ T cells in alopecia areata. Study results and limitations: Within the top 100, expanded CD8+ clones significantly decreased with tofacitinib, as did scalp clonality.

RNA extraction was followed by reverse transcription into cDNA, which acted as the sequencing template. Sequencing used immunoSEQ multiplex PCR; TCRdb keeps in-frame clones, though not all of them. This table holds some 150,000 clones, around 87% found once. The CDR3 covers 16 residues. The J segment lost 4 bases and the V segment lost 4 bases, leaving 11 bases of the junction unmatched. The germline CDR1 and CDR2 sequences are SGHNT and YYREEE (reference sequence). This clone was counted once. Its antigen is not identified. Treatment described: oral pan-JAK inhibitor, 5-10 mg twice daily. This rearrangement joins TRBV5-4 to TRBJ2-5; 9 bases agree with TRBD2. The sequences come from CD8+ T cells sorted from blood, collected at week 4, from a patient treated with tofacitinib. The clonotype comes from a human donor with alopecia areata. The CDR3 DNA sequence: TGTGCCAGCAGCCCCGGACTAGCGAGCTCGAGAGAGACCCAGTACTTC. Protein: CASSPGLASSRETQYF.